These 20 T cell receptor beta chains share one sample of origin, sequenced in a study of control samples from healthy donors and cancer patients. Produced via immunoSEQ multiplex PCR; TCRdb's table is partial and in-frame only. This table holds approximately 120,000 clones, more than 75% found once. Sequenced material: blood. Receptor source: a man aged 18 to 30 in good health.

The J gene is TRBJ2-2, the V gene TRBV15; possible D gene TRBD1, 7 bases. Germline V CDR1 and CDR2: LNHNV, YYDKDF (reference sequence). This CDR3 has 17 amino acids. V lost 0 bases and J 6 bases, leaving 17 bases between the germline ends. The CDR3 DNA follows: TGTGCCACCAGCAGAGACCCAGGGGGGCTCCTGGCCGGGGAGCTGTTTTTT. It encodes CATSRDPGGLLAGELFF.

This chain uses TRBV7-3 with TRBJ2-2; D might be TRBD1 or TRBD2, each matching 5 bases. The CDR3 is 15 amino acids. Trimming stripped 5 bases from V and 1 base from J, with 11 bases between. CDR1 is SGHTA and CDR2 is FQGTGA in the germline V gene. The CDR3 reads CASSPGTRNTGELFF. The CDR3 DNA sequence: TGTGCCAGCAGCCCCGGGACCAGGAACACCGGGGAGCTGTTTTTT.

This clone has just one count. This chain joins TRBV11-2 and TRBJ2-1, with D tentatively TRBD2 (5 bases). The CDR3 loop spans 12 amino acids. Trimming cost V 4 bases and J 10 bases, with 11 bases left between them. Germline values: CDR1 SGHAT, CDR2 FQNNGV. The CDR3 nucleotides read TGTGCCAGCAGCTCTAGCTGGGCGGAGCAGTTCTTC. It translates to CASSSSWAEQFF.

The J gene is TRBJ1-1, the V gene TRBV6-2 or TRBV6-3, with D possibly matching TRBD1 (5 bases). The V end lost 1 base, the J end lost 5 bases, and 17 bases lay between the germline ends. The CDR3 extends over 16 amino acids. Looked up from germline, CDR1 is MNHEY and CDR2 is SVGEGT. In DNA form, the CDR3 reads TGTGCCAGCAGTTACTTCGGGCCCGGTAAGGGGACTGAAGCTTTCTTT. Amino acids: CASSYFGPGKGTEAFF.

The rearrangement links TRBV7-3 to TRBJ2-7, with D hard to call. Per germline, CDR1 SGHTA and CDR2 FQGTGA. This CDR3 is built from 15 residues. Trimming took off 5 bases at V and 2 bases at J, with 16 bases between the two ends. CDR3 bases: TGTGCCAGCAGCATTCGCTGGGTTCCCCCCTACGAGCAGTACTTC. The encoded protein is CASSIRWVPPYEQYF. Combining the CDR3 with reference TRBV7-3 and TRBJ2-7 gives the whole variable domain GAGVSQTPSNKVTEKGKYVELRCDPISGHTALYWYRQSLGQGPEFLIYFQGTGAADDSGLPNDRFFAVRPEGSVSTLKIQRTERGDSAVYLCASSIRWVPPYEQYFGPGTRLTVT.

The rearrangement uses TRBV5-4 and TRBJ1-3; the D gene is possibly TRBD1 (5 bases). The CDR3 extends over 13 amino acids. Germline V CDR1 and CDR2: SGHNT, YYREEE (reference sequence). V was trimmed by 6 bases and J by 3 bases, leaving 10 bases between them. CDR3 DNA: TGTGCCAGCAAGGGGACTGATGGAAACACCATATATTTT. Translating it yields CASKGTDGNTIYF.

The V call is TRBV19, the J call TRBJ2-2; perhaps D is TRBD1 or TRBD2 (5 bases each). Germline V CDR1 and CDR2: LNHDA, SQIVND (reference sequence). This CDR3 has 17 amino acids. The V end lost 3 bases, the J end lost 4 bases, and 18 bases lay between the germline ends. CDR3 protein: CASSIMHGAEGTGELFF. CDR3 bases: TGTGCCAGTAGTATTATGCATGGGGCCGAGGGCACCGGGGAGCTGTTTTTT.

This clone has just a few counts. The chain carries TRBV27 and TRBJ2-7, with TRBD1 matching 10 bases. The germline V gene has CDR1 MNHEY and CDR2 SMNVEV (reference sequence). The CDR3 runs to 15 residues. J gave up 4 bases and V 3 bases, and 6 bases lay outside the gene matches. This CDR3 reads CASSFGGQGRYEQYF. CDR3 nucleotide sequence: TGTGCCAGCAGTTTCGGGGGACAGGGGAGGTACGAGCAGTACTTC.

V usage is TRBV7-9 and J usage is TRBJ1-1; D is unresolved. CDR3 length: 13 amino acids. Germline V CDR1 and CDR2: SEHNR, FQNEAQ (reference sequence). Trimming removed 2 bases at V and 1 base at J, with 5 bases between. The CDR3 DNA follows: TGTGCCAGCAGCTTACTAGGGAACACTGAAGCTTTCTTT. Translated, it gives CASSLLGNTEAFF.

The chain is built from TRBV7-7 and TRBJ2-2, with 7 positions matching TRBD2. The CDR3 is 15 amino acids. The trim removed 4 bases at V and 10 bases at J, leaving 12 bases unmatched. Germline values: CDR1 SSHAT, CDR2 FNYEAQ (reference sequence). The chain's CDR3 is CASSWGGSTREELFF. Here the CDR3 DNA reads TGTGCCAGCAGCTGGGGGGGATCTACGAGGGAGGAGCTGTTTTTT.

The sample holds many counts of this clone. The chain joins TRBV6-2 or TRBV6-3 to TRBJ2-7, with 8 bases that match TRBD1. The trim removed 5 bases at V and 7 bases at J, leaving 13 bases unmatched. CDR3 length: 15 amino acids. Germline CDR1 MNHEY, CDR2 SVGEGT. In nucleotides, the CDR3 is TGTGCCAGCAGTCGCCAGGACAGGGCTTCGCTTGAGCAGTACTTC. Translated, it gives CASSRQDRASLEQYF.

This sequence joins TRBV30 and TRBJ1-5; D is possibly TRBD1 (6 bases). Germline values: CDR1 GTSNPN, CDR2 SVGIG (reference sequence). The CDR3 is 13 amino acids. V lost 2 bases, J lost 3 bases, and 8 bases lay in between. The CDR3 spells CAWSRQDNQPQHF. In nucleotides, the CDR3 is TGTGCCTGGAGTCGACAGGACAATCAGCCCCAGCATTTT.

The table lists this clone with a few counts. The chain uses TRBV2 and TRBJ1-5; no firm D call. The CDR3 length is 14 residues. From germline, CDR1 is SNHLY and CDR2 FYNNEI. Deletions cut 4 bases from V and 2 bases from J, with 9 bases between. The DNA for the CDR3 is TGTGCCAGCAGTGCTAATAGTGGCAATCAGCCCCAGCATTTT. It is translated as CASSANSGNQPQHF.

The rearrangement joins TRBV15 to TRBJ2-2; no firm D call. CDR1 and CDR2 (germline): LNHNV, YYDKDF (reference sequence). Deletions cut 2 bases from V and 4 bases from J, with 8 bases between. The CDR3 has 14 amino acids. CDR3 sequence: CATSRPDLTGELFF. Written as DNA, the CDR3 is TGTGCCACCAGCAGACCAGACCTCACCGGGGAGCTGTTTTTT.

This CDR3 is CASTKEAGGYTDTQYF. The CDR3 region has the DNA TGTGCCAGCACTAAAGAAGCGGGAGGCTACACAGATACGCAGTATTTT. The rearrangement uses TRBV2 and TRBJ2-3, with 9 bases fitting TRBD2. Germline CDR1 is SNHLY and CDR2 is FYNNEI. The V segment lost 7 bases and the J segment 2 bases; nucleotides outside the gene matches: 10. This CDR3 has 16 amino acids.

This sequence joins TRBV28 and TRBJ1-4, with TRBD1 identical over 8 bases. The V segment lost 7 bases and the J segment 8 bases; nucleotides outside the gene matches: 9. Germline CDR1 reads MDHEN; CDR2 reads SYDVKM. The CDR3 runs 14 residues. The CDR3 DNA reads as TGTGCCAGCACCCCGGACAGGGTGCGCGAAAAACTGTTTTTT. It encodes CASTPDRVREKLFF.

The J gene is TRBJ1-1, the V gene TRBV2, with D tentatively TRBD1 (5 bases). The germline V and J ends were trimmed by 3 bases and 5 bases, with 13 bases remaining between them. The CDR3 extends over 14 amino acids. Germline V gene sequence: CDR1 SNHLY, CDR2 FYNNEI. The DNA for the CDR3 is TGTGCCAGCAGTGAGTCGGTCAGGGCAACTGAAGCTTTCTTT. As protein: CASSESVRATEAFF.

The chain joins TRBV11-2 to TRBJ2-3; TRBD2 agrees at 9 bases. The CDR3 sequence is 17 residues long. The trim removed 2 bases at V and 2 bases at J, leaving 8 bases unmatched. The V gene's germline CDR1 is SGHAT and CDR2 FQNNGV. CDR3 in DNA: TGTGCCAGCAGCTTACCTTTGCGGGAGGGCAACACAGATACGCAGTATTTT. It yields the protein CASSLPLREGNTDTQYF.

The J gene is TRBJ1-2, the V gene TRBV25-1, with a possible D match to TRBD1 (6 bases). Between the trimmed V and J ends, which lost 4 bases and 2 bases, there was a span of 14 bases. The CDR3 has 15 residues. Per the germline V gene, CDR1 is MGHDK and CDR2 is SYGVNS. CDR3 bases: TGTGCCAGCAGTGGATCACTTCAGGGGAACTATGGCTACACCTTC. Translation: CASSGSLQGNYGYTF.

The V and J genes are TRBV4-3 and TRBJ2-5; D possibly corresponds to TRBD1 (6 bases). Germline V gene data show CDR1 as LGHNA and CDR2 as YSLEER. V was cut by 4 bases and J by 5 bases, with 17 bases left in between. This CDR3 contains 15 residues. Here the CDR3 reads CASSLSEGGTETQYF. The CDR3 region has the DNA TGCGCCAGCAGCCTCTCGGAAGGGGGTACGGAGACCCAGTACTTC.